These 12 T cell receptor beta chains share one sample of origin, sequenced in a study of OX40 agonist ivuxolimab in advanced cancers. TCRdb's table, derived via immunoSEQ multiplex PCR, lists solely in-frame clones and lacks some. The data contain tens of thousands of clones, roughly nine tenths of them seen just once; the ten biggest clones take up 0.33%. The specimen comprised CD4+ or CD8+ T cells sorted from blood, sampled in a trial of the OX40 agonist ivuxolimab. Every receptor here comes from an adult with an advanced solid tumor such as melanoma, head and neck, liver or kidney cancer.

This clone was observed a few times. The V call is TRBV5-1, the J call TRBJ2-5, with TRBD2 matching over 9 bases. The length of the CDR3 is 18 residues. The junction had 14 bases not matched to a gene; V was cut back by 0 bases and J by 5 bases. Germline V lookup: CDR1 SGHRS, CDR2 YFSETQ. The CDR3 spells CASSLAQASGKLRETQYF. The CDR3 nucleotides read TGCGCCAGCAGCTTGGCCCAGGCTAGCGGGAAATTGAGGGAGACCCAGTACTTC.

The rearrangement uses TRBV9 and TRBJ1-4; D is unresolved. V dropped 1 base and J dropped 0 bases, with 10 bases sitting between them. The CDR3 is 16 residues long. Germline values: CDR1 SGDLS, CDR2 YYNGEE. DNA of the CDR3: TGTGCCAGCAGCGTAAGCGGTTTCACAACTAATGAAAAACTGTTTTTT. It yields the protein CASSVSGFTTNEKLFF.

This chain links TRBV25-1 with TRBJ2-5; the D gene is possibly TRBD2 (5 bases). Between the trimmed V and J ends, which lost 6 bases and 5 bases, there was a span of 16 bases. The length of the CDR3 is 14 residues. The germline V gene has CDR1 MGHDK and CDR2 SYGVNS. The CDR3 loop is CASRDLTTAETQYF. The CDR3 region has the DNA TGTGCCAGCAGGGATTTGACTACGGCGGAGACCCAGTACTTC.

This chain connects TRBV27 to TRBJ2-5; TRBD2 agrees at 10 bases. Unmatched junction bases numbered 15, after V lost 2 bases and J lost 0 bases. The V gene's germline CDR1 is MNHEY and CDR2 SMNVEV (reference sequence). The CDR3 sequence is 20 residues long. This CDR3 reads CASSLMGSVGTSAYQETQYF. CDR3 sequence (DNA): TGTGCCAGCAGTTTAATGGGTTCGGTGGGGACTAGCGCTTACCAAGAGACCCAGTACTTC.

The chain links TRBV7-2 to TRBJ1-1; D is unclear. Per germline, CDR1 SGHTA and CDR2 FQGNSA. V lost 1 base, J lost 2 bases, and 8 bases lay in between. This CDR3 region has 14 residues. The CDR3 here is CASSLVQDNTEAFF. In nucleotides, the CDR3 is TGTGCCAGCAGCTTAGTGCAGGACAACACTGAAGCTTTCTTT.

The genes are TRBV25-1 and TRBJ2-5; TRBD1 is a possible D gene (6 bases). Trimming removed 3 bases at V and 5 bases at J, with 13 bases between. The CDR3 has 14 residues. Looked up from germline, CDR1 is MGHDK and CDR2 is SYGVNS. This CDR3 reads CASSDFGGQETQYF. In DNA form, the CDR3 reads TGTGCCAGCAGTGATTTTGGTGGACAGGAGACCCAGTACTTC.

The chain recombines TRBV15 with TRBJ2-1, with D perhaps TRBD1 (6 bases). Trimming stripped 5 bases from V and 8 bases from J, with 16 bases between. This CDR3 is built from 14 residues. Germline V gene sequence: CDR1 LNHNV, CDR2 YYDKDF (reference sequence). CDR3 loop: CATSPPVRGDEQFF. CDR3 in DNA: TGTGCCACCAGCCCCCCCGTCAGGGGCGATGAGCAGTTCTTC.

The V call is TRBV5-4, the J call TRBJ2-7, with TRBD1 matching 8 bases. This CDR3 contains 15 residues. Germline CDR1 SGHNT, CDR2 YYREEE (reference sequence). V lost 3 bases, J lost 6 bases, and 11 bases stayed unmatched. Here the CDR3 DNA reads TGTGCCAGCAGCTATGAAGGGGACAGGTACTTCGAGCAGTACTTC. Translating gives CASSYEGDRYFEQYF. The full variable domain, in which reference TRBV5-4 and TRBJ2-7 provide the parts outside the CDR3, is ETGVTQSPTHLIKTRGQQVTLRCSSQSGHNTVSWYQQALGQGPQFIFQYYREEENGRGNFPPRFSGLQFPNYSSELNVNALELDDSALYLCASSYEGDRYFEQYFGPGTRLTVT.

The chain employs TRBV30 and TRBJ2-2; unclear D gene. From germline, CDR1 is GTSNPN and CDR2 SVGIG (reference sequence). This CDR3 is 12 amino acids long. V was shortened by 1 base and J by 7 bases, with 7 bases between the two germline ends. The CDR3 protein is CAWSASIGELFF. Written as DNA, the CDR3 is TGTGCCTGGAGTGCCTCTATCGGGGAGCTGTTTTTT.

The chain employs TRBV18 and TRBJ2-5, with 10 positions matching TRBD2. Trimming removed 2 bases from V and 4 bases from J; junction bases left unmatched: 4. CDR1 and CDR2 from the germline V gene are KGHSH and LQKENI. The CDR3 covers 15 residues. CDR3 loop: CASSPASGSTETQYF. For the CDR3, the DNA is TGTGCCAGCTCACCAGCTAGCGGGAGCACAGAGACCCAGTACTTC.

This rearrangement joins TRBV11-3 to TRBJ2-2, with D tentatively TRBD1 (6 bases). This CDR3 contains 17 residues. Trimming pared 3 bases from V and 0 bases from J, leaving 14 bases between. Germline CDR1 SGHNT, CDR2 YENEEA. The CDR3 region has the DNA TGTGCCAGCAGCTTTGGGCCGGGACAATCGAACACCGGGGAGCTGTTTTTT. Its translation: CASSFGPGQSNTGELFF. The full variable domain, completed using reference TRBV11-3 and TRBJ2-2, is EAGVVQSPRYKIIEKKQPVAFWCNPISGHNTLYWYLQNLGQGPELLIRYENEEAVDDSQLPKDRFSAERLKGVDSTLKIQPAELGDSAVYLCASSFGPGQSNTGELFFGEGSRLTVL.

V is TRBV9 and J is TRBJ2-1, with 11 bases identical to TRBD2. This CDR3 has 15 residues. J was trimmed by 7 bases and V by 4 bases; bases with no gene match: 7. The germline gives CDR1 SGDLS, CDR2 YYNGEE. The CDR3 reads CASSSSGTSGNEQFF. CDR3 DNA sequence: TGTGCCAGCAGCTCCTCCGGGACTAGCGGAAATGAGCAGTTCTTC.